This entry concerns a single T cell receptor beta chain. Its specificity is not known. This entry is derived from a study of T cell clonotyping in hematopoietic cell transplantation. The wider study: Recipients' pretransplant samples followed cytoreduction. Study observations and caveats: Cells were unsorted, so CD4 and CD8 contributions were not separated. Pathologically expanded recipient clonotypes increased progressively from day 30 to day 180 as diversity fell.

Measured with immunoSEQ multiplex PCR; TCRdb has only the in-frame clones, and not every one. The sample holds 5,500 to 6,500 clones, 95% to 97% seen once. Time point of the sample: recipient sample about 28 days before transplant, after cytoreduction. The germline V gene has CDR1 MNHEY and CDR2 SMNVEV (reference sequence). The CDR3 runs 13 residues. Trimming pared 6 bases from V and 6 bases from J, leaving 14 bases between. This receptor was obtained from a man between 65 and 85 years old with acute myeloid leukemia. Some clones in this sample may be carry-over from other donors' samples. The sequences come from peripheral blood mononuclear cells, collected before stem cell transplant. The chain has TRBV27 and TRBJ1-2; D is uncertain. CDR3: CASSPWLRDGYTF. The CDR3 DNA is TGTGCCAGCAGCCCCTGGCTCCGCGATGGCTACACCTTC.